These T cell receptor beta chains were read from a single sample in a study of T cells in Graves' hyperthyroidism and ophthalmopathy. MiXCR was run by TCRdb on the multiplex PCR reads, yielding one entry per CDR3 protein. The table includes 650,000 to 850,000 distinct CDR3 sequences, about 19% detected once. Sequencing used blood. The source is a woman aged 45-65 years with Graves' hyperthyroidism that later progressed to Graves' ophthalmopathy. Both conserved end residues are part of each CDR3. D genes are given only for firm matches. Size values are once, few and many counts, or a class for expanded clones, and some rows have none.

d_gene,j_gene,abundance,v_gene,CDR3aa,CDR3nt
-,TRBJ2-1,few,TRBV7-9,CASSLAGTEEQFF,TGTGCCAGCAGCTTAGCTGGAACGGAGGAGCAGTTCTTC
-,TRBJ1-2,-,TRBV4-1,CASSHNSGPSHGYTF,TGCGCCAGCAGCCACAATTCCGGGCCATCGCATGGCTACACCTTC
TRBD2,TRBJ2-3,-,TRBV3-1,CASSRSGGGRIDTQYF,TGTGCCAGCAGCAGATCCGGGGGGGGCAGAATAGATACGCAGTATTTT
-,TRBJ1-1,many,TRBV5-5,CASSSDPDTEAFF,TGTGCCAGCAGCTCGGACCCGGACACTGAAGCTTTCTTT
TRBD1,TRBJ1-1,many,TRBV27,CASSPRDSWNTEAFF,TGTGCCAGCAGCCCTCGGGACAGCTGGAACACTGAAGCTTTCTTT
-,TRBJ2-3,-,TRBV14,CASSQIPGSADTQYF,TGTGCCAGCAGCCAAATCCCCGGCTCCGCAGATACGCAGTATTTT
-,TRBJ1-4,few,TRBV6-1,CASRKNRDATNEKLFF,TGTGCCAGCAGGAAAAACAGGGATGCAACTAATGAAAAACTGTTTTTT
-,TRBJ1-5,few,TRBV7-9,CASSLALAGSTDTQHF,TGTGCCAGCAGCTTAGCGCTAGCGGGGAGCACAGATACGCAGCATTTT
-,TRBJ1-6,many,TRBV6-1,CASTGGMRNSPLHF,TGTGCCAGCACTGGGGGGATGAGGAATTCACCCCTCCACTTT
TRBD2,TRBJ2-3,many,TRBV12-3/TRBV12-4,CASSVLAGGQEITQYF,TGTGCCAGCAGTGTCCTAGCGGGGGGCCAGGAGATCACGCAGTATTTT
TRBD1,TRBJ2-1,many,TRBV5-1,CASIQGAAGYNEQFF,TGCGCCAGCATTCAGGGGGCCGCGGGCTACAATGAGCAGTTCTTC
-,TRBJ1-2,-,TRBV5-1,CASSLEGFGGYTF,TGCGCCAGCAGCTTGGAAGGGTTCGGTGGCTACACCTTC
-,TRBJ2-1,few,TRBV9,CASSPEDGTVWNEQFF,TGTGCCAGCAGCCCGGAGGATGGCACCGTGTGGAATGAGCAGTTCTTC
TRBD1,TRBJ2-7,many,TRBV9,CASSVGPTGGHEQYF,TGTGCCAGCAGCGTAGGACCCACAGGGGGCCACGAGCAGTACTTC
-,TRBJ1-3,few,TRBV9,CASSGIRQAGNTIYF,TGTGCCAGCAGCGGAATTCGACAGGCGGGAAACACCATATATTTT
-,TRBJ1-1,many,TRBV2,CASRGTMNTEAFF,TGTGCCAGCAGAGGGACTATGAACACTGAAGCTTTCTTT
-,TRBJ2-5,many,TRBV7-6,CASSLGELEGGETQYF,TGTGCCAGCAGCTTAGGGGAACTCGAGGGTGGAGAGACCCAGTACTTC
-,TRBJ2-3,many,TRBV11-1,CASRLDRQNTDTQYF,TGTGCCAGCAGATTGGACAGACAAAACACAGATACGCAGTATTTT
TRBD1,TRBJ1-2,-,TRBV20-1,CSARVRGGTESYGYTF,TGCAGTGCTAGAGTTAGGGGAGGGACAGAAAGCTATGGCTACACCTTC
-,TRBJ1-3,few,TRBV6-1,CASSLERSSGNTIYF,TGTGCCAGCAGTTTGGAGCGGAGCTCTGGAAACACCATATATTTT
TRBD2,TRBJ2-4,-,TRBV15,CATSRPASGLAKNIQYF,TGTGCCACCAGCAGGCCGGCTAGCGGCTTAGCCAAAAACATTCAGTACTTC
-,TRBJ1-1,-,TRBV12-3/TRBV12-4,CASSPQFGPEAFF,TGTGCCAGCAGCCCCCAGTTCGGACCTGAAGCTTTCTTT
TRBD2,TRBJ2-7,few,TRBV7-9,CASSPTSRDEQYF,TGTGCCAGCAGCCCGACTAGCAGGGACGAGCAGTACTTC
TRBD1,TRBJ1-1,many,TRBV11-2,CASSSLWDRALTEAFF,TGTGCCAGCAGCTCTCTCTGGGACAGGGCCCTCACTGAAGCTTTCTTT
-,TRBJ2-1,few,TRBV19,CASNIQDVGRGEQFF,TGTGCCAGTAATATACAGGACGTAGGCAGGGGTGAGCAGTTCTTC
-,TRBJ2-2,many,TRBV12-3/TRBV12-4,CASSVDLGGTGELFF,TGTGCCAGCAGTGTTGACCTGGGCGGCACCGGGGAGCTGTTTTTT
TRBD1,TRBJ1-5,few,TRBV6-1,CASSVNRGLRPNQPQHF,TGTGCCAGCAGCGTAAACAGGGGGCTCAGGCCAAATCAGCCCCAGCATTTT
-,TRBJ1-6,-,TRBV7-9,CASSFGGTNNSPLHF,TGTGCCAGCAGCTTCGGGGGCACCAATAATTCACCCCTCCACTTT
TRBD1,TRBJ1-5,-,TRBV19,CASTTDRRDHPQHF,TGTGCCAGTACTACGGACAGGCGTGACCATCCCCAGCATTTT
-,TRBJ2-2,few,TRBV5-8,CASSLAGRLAGELFF,TGTGCCAGCAGCTTGGCTGGCCGATTGGCCGGGGAGCTGTTTTTT
-,TRBJ1-2,many,TRBV12-3/TRBV12-4,CASSHLLSGNYGYTF,TGTGCCAGCAGCCACCTGTTATCTGGAAACTATGGCTACACCTTC
-,TRBJ2-7,-,TRBV5-1,CASSLDGLSSYEQYF,TGCGCCAGCAGCTTGGACGGACTATCCTCCTACGAGCAGTACTTC
TRBD2,TRBJ2-7,-,TRBV15,CATSRPGPRASGYEQYF,TGTGCCACCAGCAGGCCGGGTCCGCGGGCTAGCGGATACGAGCAGTACTTC
TRBD2,TRBJ2-2,-,TRBV11-3,CASSSLRGGPGELFF,TGTGCCAGCAGCTCCCTGCGGGGGGGCCCCGGGGAGCTGTTTTTT
-,TRBJ2-5,-,TRBV7-3,CASSGGTQYF,TGTGCCAGCAGCGGGGGGACCCAGTACTTC
TRBD1,TRBJ1-5,once,TRBV19,CASSGTGPGQPQHF,TGTGCCAGTAGCGGGACAGGTCCTGGTCAGCCCCAGCATTTT
TRBD2,TRBJ2-3,many,TRBV12-3/TRBV12-4,CASSLGLAGDLPDTQYF,TGTGCCAGCAGTCTCGGACTAGCGGGGGACCTCCCAGATACGCAGTATTTT
TRBD1,TRBJ1-4,-,TRBV10-2,CASSDPRQGRANEKLFF,TGCGCCAGCAGTGACCCCAGACAGGGTCGGGCTAATGAAAAACTGTTTTTT
-,TRBJ1-3,many,TRBV3-1,CASSRGQPGPGGNTIYF,TGTGCCAGCAGCCGCGGTCAGCCGGGGCCGGGGGGAAACACCATATATTTT
-,TRBJ1-5,-,TRBV5-1,CASSFTVQPQHF,TGCGCCAGCAGCTTTACAGTTCAGCCCCAGCATTTT
-,TRBJ2-3,-,TRBV7-8,CASSFGVPRTDTQYF,TGTGCCAGCAGCTTCGGGGTCCCGAGAACAGATACGCAGTATTTT
-,TRBJ1-1,few,TRBV19,CASSETMNTEAFF,TGTGCCAGTAGTGAAACAATGAACACTGAAGCTTTCTTT
-,TRBJ2-1,few,TRBV5-4,CASTPWGSLNEQFF,TGTGCCAGCACCCCCTGGGGGTCACTCAATGAGCAGTTCTTC
-,TRBJ2-2,many,TRBV5-1,CASSLEGHANTGELFF,TGCGCCAGCAGCTTGGAGGGACACGCGAACACCGGGGAGCTGTTTTTT
TRBD2,TRBJ2-7,many,TRBV30,CAWTPQRGRYEQYF,TGTGCCTGGACCCCCCAGCGGGGTAGGTACGAGCAGTACTTC
-,TRBJ2-3,-,TRBV5-1,CASSLVGLEDTQYF,TGCGCCAGCAGCTTGGTTGGACTGGAGGATACGCAGTATTTT
-,TRBJ2-5,-,TRBV5-1,CASSLRRRLQETQYF,TGCGCCAGCAGCTTGAGGCGGCGCCTACAAGAGACCCAGTACTTC
-,TRBJ2-7,few,TRBV12-5,CASAPSGQNYEQYF,TGTGCTAGTGCCCCCTCTGGACAAAACTACGAGCAGTACTTC
-,TRBJ1-1,many,TRBV7-8,CASSFGSGGLSTEAFF,TGTGCCAGCAGCTTTGGGAGCGGGGGGCTGAGTACTGAAGCTTTCTTT
TRBD1,TRBJ2-4,-,TRBV2,CASNEVQGARAKNIQYF,TGTGCCAGCAATGAGGTACAGGGGGCGAGGGCCAAAAACATTCAGTACTTC
-,TRBJ2-7,few,TRBV25-1,CASSPITGSYEQYF,TGTGCCAGCAGTCCCATTACCGGCTCCTACGAGCAGTACTTC